The clone carrying this T cell receptor beta chain came up many times. Its antigen is unidentified. This sample stems from a study of T cells in Graves' hyperthyroidism and ophthalmopathy. Background on the study: Pretreatment peripheral blood was obtained at initial diagnosis. The study, taken as a whole, reports: Appearing also in blood were most of the thyroid clonotypes expanded above 0.001.

Researchers amplified the TCR beta CDR3 regions from RNA transcripts. HTBI primers were the set used in a first-round RT-PCR of the TCR CDR3. TCRdb recomputed calls from the multiplex PCR reads with MiXCR, one row per CDR3 protein. The sample has about 290,000 distinct CDR3 sequences; approximately 13% are singletons. Graves' hyperthyroidism was deemed stable given no ophthalmopathy progression within 18 months. CDR1 and CDR2 (germline): MNHEY, SMNVEV (reference sequence). CDR3 length: 13 amino acids. V was cut by 5 bases and J by 4 bases, with 10 bases left in between. The chain uses TRBV27 and TRBJ2-3; D possibly corresponds to TRBD1 (6 bases). The clonotype originates from a woman in her forties with Graves' hyperthyroidism. The sequencing input was blood. The CDR3 bases are TGTGCCAGCAGTCTATGGACAGCAGATACGCAGTATTTT. Encoded protein: CASSLWTADTQYF.